The present T cell receptor beta chain was sequenced within a study of blood T cells in healthy people across ages. Study results and caveats: TCR beta diversity correlated strongly with naive T cell percentage.

Trimming removed 0 bases at V and 7 bases at J, with 13 bases between. Per the germline V gene, CDR1 is LGHNA and CDR2 is YSLEER. This CDR3 has 16 residues. As to this clonotype: What it recognizes is unknown.

Next came a second PCR, run for roughly 6 to 11 cycles, which used a sample-barcoded 5' primer along with a J-beta primer mix. Via MiXCR, TCRdb re-called the 5' RACE reads, giving one row per CDR3 protein. The sample holds fewer than 1 million distinct CDR3 sequences, under 45% seen once. This TCR was sampled from a man aged 60 to 69 in good health. Sequenced input: blood. The gene calls are TRBV4-3 and TRBJ1-6, with D possibly TRBD1 on 5 matching bases. The CDR3 here is CASSQDPRAGNSPLHF. DNA for the CDR3: TGCGCCAGCAGCCAAGACCCCAGGGCGGGGAATTCACCCCTCCACTTT.